The clone carrying this T cell receptor (beta chain) has a handful of counts. CDR1 is SQVTM, CDR2 ANQGSEA, per germline. Trimming took off 7 bases at V and 5 bases at J, with 14 bases between the two ends. This CDR3 has 13 amino acids. The sample belongs to a study of shared clonotypes between healthy human individuals. Authors' data handling: ImmunoSEQ supplied junction-only sequences lacking quality scores, so filtering was different. The protocol was immunoSEQ multiplex PCR, while the TCRdb copy is restricted to in-frame clones and leaves out a portion. That table supplies the V and J calls and clone size; D and trimming were determined from the DNA. The sample has over a million clones, around 78% seen once.

The sample taken for sequencing was memory CD4+ T cells from PBMCs. Subset noted: CD45RA-negative fraction. The chain couples TRBV29-1 to TRBJ1-4, with a weak D call TRBD1 (6 bases). The clonotype comes from a man in his late teens or twenties in good health. Some clones in this sample may be carry-over from other donors' samples. This CDR3 reads CSARGRENEKLFF. The CDR3 DNA is TGCAGCGCCAGGGGCAGAGAGAATGAAAAACTGTTTTTT.